One and the same sample provided the 22 T cell receptor beta chains below, sequenced in a study of T cell responses to AZD1222 COVID-19 vaccine. The repertoire was sequenced with immunoSEQ multiplex PCR; TCRdb's copy has only in-frame clones and lacks some. The sample has about 120,000 clones; just over 90% are singletons. The input for sequencing was peripheral blood, taken 28 days after the second AZD1222 dose. These receptors were obtained from an adult who received the AZD1222 COVID-19 vaccine.

V is TRBV9 and J is TRBJ1-3; possibly TRBD1 for D (5 bases). The germline V gene has CDR1 SGDLS and CDR2 YYNGEE. The V gene lost 4 bases and the J gene lost 4 bases, with 18 bases spanning the gap. This CDR3 spans 16 amino acids. CDR3 in amino acids: CASSPSTGASGNTIYF. The CDR3 DNA follows: TGTGCCAGCAGCCCGTCGACCGGGGCATCCGGAAACACCATATATTTT.

The chain is built from TRBV7-7 and TRBJ2-5, with D possibly being TRBD1 (7 bases). CDR3 size: 15 residues. The V gene lost 3 bases and the J gene lost 5 bases, with 16 bases spanning the gap. Germline CDR1 and CDR2: SSHAT and FNYEAQ (reference sequence). The CDR3 sequence: CASSFFAGGRETQYF. The CDR3 bases are TGTGCCAGCAGCTTTTTTGCAGGGGGGAGGGAGACCCAGTACTTC. Supplemented by reference TRBV7-7 and TRBJ2-5, the full variable domain reads GAGVSQSPRYKVTKRGQDVTLRCDPISSHATLYWYQQALGQGPEFLTYFNYEAQPDKSGLPSDRFSAERPEGSISTLTIQRTEQRDSAMYRCASSFFAGGRETQYFGPGTRLLVL.

The chain uses TRBV6-2 or TRBV6-3 and TRBJ2-1; D is unclear. Trimming left V 3 bases short and J 6 bases short, with 12 bases between. Germline loops: CDR1 MNHEY, CDR2 SVGEGT. The CDR3 extends over 14 amino acids. CDR3 DNA sequence: TGTGCCAGCAGTTATCTTAGGGTGGGCAATGAGCAGTTCTTC. Translation: CASSYLRVGNEQFF.

The chain has TRBV18 and TRBJ2-5; D remains ambiguous. Trimming took off 6 bases at V and 0 bases at J, with 5 bases between the two ends. This CDR3 is built from 12 residues. Germline lookup yields CDR1 KGHSH and CDR2 LQKENI. CDR3 nucleotide sequence: TGTGCCAGCTCTAGGGACCAAGAGACCCAGTACTTC. Translated: CASSRDQETQYF.

This chain connects TRBV4-3 to TRBJ1-1; possible D gene TRBD1, 6 bases. This CDR3 is built from 14 residues. CDR1 and CDR2 from the germline V gene are LGHNA and YSLEER. The V and J ends lost 3 bases and 4 bases respectively, with 12 bases between them. For the CDR3, the DNA is TGCGCCAGCAGCCATAGGGGGGGCCTCACTGAAGCTTTCTTT. Residues: CASSHRGGLTEAFF.

The rearrangement links TRBV10-3 to TRBJ2-7, with 9 bases matching TRBD1. V gave up 8 bases and J gave up 1 base; unmatched junction bases: 9. CDR3 length: 15 amino acids. CDR1 ENHRY and CDR2 SYGVKD come from the germline V gene. The CDR3 coding sequence is TGTGCCATCGGAACATCGGGACAGGGATCCTACGAGCAGTACTTC. Encoded protein: CAIGTSGQGSYEQYF.

This clone was counted once. The chain carries TRBV9 and TRBJ1-2; D unclear. Germline loops: CDR1 SGDLS, CDR2 YYNGEE. V was shortened by 5 bases and J by 7 bases, with 9 bases between the two germline ends. The CDR3 consists of 11 residues. The CDR3, as DNA: TGTGCCAGCAGTTCCTCGGGTGGCTACACCTTC. It encodes CASSSSGGYTF.

V is TRBV7-2 and J is TRBJ1-2, with 7 positions matching TRBD1. Germline V lookup: CDR1 SGHTA, CDR2 FQGNSA. This CDR3 is built from 14 residues. The J segment lost 7 bases and the V segment lost 5 bases, leaving 10 bases of the junction unmatched. In DNA form, the CDR3 reads TGTGCCAGCAGCCCTTACAGGGGAGAGGTTGGCTACACCTTC. It yields the protein CASSPYRGEVGYTF.

The gene calls are TRBV18 and TRBJ1-5; tentative D call: TRBD1 (6 bases). Germline CDR1 and CDR2: KGHSH and LQKENI. This CDR3 region has 12 residues. V gave up 6 bases and J gave up 7 bases, with 10 bases separating them. CDR3 DNA sequence: TGTGCCAGCTCCGGGACACAACAGCCCCAGCATTTT. Its translation: CASSGTQQPQHF.

The CDR3 bases are TGTGCCAGCTCACCGAGGCCAAAGGAAAAACTGTTTTTT. Encoded protein: CASSPRPKEKLFF. The gene calls are TRBV18 and TRBJ1-4; unclear D gene. The CDR3 consists of 13 residues. Germline-derived CDR1 and CDR2 are KGHSH and LQKENI. V shed 3 bases and J shed 8 bases, with 10 bases lying between them.

V is TRBV7-9 and J is TRBJ1-5; 7 bases are a match to TRBD1. Germline V gene data show CDR1 as SEHNR and CDR2 as FQNEAQ (reference sequence). V lost 10 bases and J lost 0; bases outside the gene matches: 12. The CDR3 loop spans 16 amino acids. The CDR3 DNA reads as TGTGCCACCAAATTTTCGGACAGGCCTAGCAATCAGCCCCAGCATTTT. It encodes CATKFSDRPSNQPQHF.

The J gene is TRBJ2-3, the V gene TRBV15; D is uncertain. Germline loops: CDR1 LNHNV, CDR2 YYDKDF (reference sequence). Deletions cut 1 base from V and 6 bases from J, with 11 bases between. The CDR3 loop spans 14 amino acids. This CDR3 reads CATSRARFPDTQYF. The CDR3 bases are TGTGCCACCAGCAGAGCCCGTTTCCCGGATACGCAGTATTTT.

The chain is built from TRBV7-9 and TRBJ2-5, with D perhaps matching TRBD1 (7 bases). Germline-derived CDR1 and CDR2 are SEHNR and FQNEAQ (reference sequence). The CDR3 has 16 amino acids. The V and J ends lost 4 bases and 5 bases respectively, with 20 bases between them. The CDR3: CASSSLGGREVETQYF. CDR3 coding DNA: TGTGCCAGCAGCTCCCTAGGGGGCAGGGAGGTTGAGACCCAGTACTTC.

This sequence joins TRBV5-1 and TRBJ2-1; D tentatively reads TRBD1 or TRBD2 (5 bases each). V lost 2 bases and J 15 bases, leaving 12 bases between the germline ends. Germline V gives CDR1 SGHRS, CDR2 YFSETQ. The CDR3 spans 11 residues. The CDR3 loop reads CASSLAGTPFF. The CDR3 nucleotides read TGCGCCAGCAGCTTAGCCGGGACCCCGTTCTTC.

V is TRBV4-1 and J is TRBJ2-5; D is undetermined. The CDR3 is 13 residues long. Germline CDR1 reads MGHRA; CDR2 reads YSYEKL. The germline V and J ends were trimmed by 0 bases and 4 bases, with 6 bases remaining between them. The CDR3 nucleotides are TGCGCCAGCAGCCAAGATCCCCTAGAGACCCAGTACTTC. The encoded protein is CASSQDPLETQYF.

Details on this clone: Distinct nucleotide sequences in the sample also encode this CDR3. The chain has TRBV6-5 and TRBJ2-1; no clear D. Germline lookup yields CDR1 MNHEY and CDR2 SVGAGI. The V gene lost 2 bases and the J gene lost 7 bases, with 9 bases spanning the gap. This CDR3 is built from 13 residues. CDR3 amino acids: CASSYPGANEQFF. The CDR3 coding sequence is TGTGCCAGCAGTTACCCCGGAGCGAATGAGCAGTTCTTC.

The rearrangement links TRBV2 to TRBJ2-7, with TRBD1 matching over 9 bases. The trim removed 8 bases at V and 7 bases at J, leaving 15 bases unmatched. The length of the CDR3 is 15 residues. CDR1 is SNHLY and CDR2 is FYNNEI in the germline V gene. Here the CDR3 DNA reads TGTGCCAGCGGGAGAGGCGGACAGGGGTCTTTGGAGCAGTACTTC. Its protein product is CASGRGGQGSLEQYF.

This sequence joins TRBV2 and TRBJ1-2, with D perhaps TRBD1 (5 bases). The V end lost 0 bases, the J end lost 9 bases, and 8 bases lay between the germline ends. The CDR3 loop spans 12 amino acids. Germline V lookup: CDR1 SNHLY, CDR2 FYNNEI. The CDR3 sequence: CASSEAGRSYTF. The CDR3 nucleotides read TGTGCCAGCAGTGAAGCGGGACGAAGCTACACCTTC.

In this sample, this clone turned up a few times. This chain links TRBV4-3 with TRBJ2-7; perhaps D is TRBD1 or TRBD2 (5 bases each). The CDR3 contains 15 residues. Germline CDR1 and CDR2: LGHNA and YSLEER. V lost 0 bases to trimming and J lost 0 bases, with 9 bases between them. The CDR3 DNA follows: TGCGCCAGCAGCCAAGATTCAGGGACCTCCTACGAGCAGTACTTC. It codes for CASSQDSGTSYEQYF.

The V call is TRBV5-1, the J call TRBJ2-7; TRBD2 aligns across 10 bases. The CDR3 covers 15 residues. Germline lookup yields CDR1 SGHRS and CDR2 YFSETQ. After removal of 4 bases from V and 5 bases from J, the junction contained 9 bases not matched to a gene. Here the CDR3 reads CASSGGLAPDHEQYF. DNA of the CDR3: TGCGCCAGCAGCGGGGGACTAGCGCCCGATCACGAGCAGTACTTC.

This chain links TRBV6-4 with TRBJ2-1; 11 nucleotides line up with TRBD2. With 2 bases clipped from V and 2 bases from J, the junction kept 5 bases outside the gene matches. The germline V gene has CDR1 MRHNA and CDR2 SNTAGT. The CDR3 is 17 residues long. Here the CDR3 DNA reads TGTGCCAGCAGTGACACGTTAGCGGGAGGGGCCTACAATGAGCAGTTCTTC. This encodes CASSDTLAGGAYNEQFF.

V and J are TRBV5-6 and TRBJ2-7, with D hard to call. The germline V gene has CDR1 SGHDT and CDR2 YYEEEE. The CDR3 is 12 amino acids. With 3 bases removed from V and 12 bases from J, the gap between germline ends came to 16 bases. CDR3: CASSSISKFPYF. In DNA, the CDR3 is TGTGCCAGCAGCTCCATAAGTAAGTTCCCGTACTTC.